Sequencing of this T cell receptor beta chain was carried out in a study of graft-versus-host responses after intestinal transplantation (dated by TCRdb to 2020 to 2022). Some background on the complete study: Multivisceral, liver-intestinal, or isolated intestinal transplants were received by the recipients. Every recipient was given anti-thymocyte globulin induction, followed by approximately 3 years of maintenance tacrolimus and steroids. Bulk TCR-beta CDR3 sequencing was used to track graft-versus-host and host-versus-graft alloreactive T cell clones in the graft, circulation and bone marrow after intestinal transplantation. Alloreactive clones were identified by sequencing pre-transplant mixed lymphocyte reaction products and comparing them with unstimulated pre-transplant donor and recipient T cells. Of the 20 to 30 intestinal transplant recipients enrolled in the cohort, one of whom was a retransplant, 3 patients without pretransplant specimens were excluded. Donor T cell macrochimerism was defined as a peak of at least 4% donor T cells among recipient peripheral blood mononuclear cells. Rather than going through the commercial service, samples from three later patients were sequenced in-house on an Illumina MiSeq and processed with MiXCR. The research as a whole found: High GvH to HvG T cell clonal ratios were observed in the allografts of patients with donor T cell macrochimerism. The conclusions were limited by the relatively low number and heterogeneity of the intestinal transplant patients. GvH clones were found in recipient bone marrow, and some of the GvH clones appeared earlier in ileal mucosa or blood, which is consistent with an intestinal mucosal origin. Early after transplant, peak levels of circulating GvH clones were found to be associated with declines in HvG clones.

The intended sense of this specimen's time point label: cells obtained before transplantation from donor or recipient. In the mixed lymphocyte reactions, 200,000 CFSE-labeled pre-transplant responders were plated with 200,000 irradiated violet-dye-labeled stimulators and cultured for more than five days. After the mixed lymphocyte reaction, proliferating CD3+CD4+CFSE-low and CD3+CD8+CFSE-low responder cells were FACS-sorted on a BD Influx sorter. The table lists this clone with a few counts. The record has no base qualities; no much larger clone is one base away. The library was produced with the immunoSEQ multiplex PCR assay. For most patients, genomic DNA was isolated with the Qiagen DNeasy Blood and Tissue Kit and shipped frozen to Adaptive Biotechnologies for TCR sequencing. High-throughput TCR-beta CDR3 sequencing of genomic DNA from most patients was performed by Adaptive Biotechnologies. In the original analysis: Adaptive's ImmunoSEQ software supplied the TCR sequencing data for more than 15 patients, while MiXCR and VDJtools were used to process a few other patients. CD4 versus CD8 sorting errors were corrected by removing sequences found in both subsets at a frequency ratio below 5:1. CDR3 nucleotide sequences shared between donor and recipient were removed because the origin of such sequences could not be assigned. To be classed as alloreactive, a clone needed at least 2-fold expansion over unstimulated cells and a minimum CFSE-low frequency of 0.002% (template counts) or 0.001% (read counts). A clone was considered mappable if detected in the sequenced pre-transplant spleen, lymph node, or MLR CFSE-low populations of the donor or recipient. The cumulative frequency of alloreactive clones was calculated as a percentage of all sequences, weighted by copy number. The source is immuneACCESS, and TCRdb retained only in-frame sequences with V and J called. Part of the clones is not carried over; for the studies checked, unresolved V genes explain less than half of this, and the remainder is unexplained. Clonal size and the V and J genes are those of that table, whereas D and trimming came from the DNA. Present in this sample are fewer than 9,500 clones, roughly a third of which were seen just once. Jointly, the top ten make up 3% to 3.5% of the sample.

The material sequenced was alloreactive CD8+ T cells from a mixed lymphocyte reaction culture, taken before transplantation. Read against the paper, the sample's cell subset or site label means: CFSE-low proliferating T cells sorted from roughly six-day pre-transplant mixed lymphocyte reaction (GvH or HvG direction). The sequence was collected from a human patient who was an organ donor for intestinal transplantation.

The base sequence is TGTGCCAGCAGTTTCTCGGTGGTCATGAACACTGAAGCTTTCTTT. This codes for CASSFSVVMNTEAFF. This chain joins TRBV28 to TRBJ1-1; the D segment cannot be called with confidence. According to the germline V gene, CDR1 reads MDHEN and CDR2 reads SYDVKM. From the cysteine up to the phenylalanine, the CDR3 has a length of 15 residues. Only the CDR3 DNA stays, 45 bases, in frame from base 1. V gives up 3 bases and J gives up 0 bases, and the segment between their germline ends measures 11 bases.